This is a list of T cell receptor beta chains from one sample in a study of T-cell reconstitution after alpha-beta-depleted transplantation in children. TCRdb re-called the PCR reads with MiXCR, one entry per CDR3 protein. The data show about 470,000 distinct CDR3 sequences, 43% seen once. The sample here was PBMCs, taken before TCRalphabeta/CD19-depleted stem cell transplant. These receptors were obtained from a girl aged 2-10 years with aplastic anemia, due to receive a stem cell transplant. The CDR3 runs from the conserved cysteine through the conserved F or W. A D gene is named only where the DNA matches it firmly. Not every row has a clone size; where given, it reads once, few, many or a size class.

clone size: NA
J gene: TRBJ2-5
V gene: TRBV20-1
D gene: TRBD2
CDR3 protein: CSARVPSGRAGGETQYF
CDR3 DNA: TGCAGTGCTAGAGTTCCTAGCGGGAGGGCCGGGGGGGAGACCCAGTACTTC

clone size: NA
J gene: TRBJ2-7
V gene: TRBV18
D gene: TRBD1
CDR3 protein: CASSDGTGWVSSYEQYF
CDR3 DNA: TGTGCCAGCTCCGACGGGACAGGGTGGGTGAGCTCCTACGAGCAGTACTTC

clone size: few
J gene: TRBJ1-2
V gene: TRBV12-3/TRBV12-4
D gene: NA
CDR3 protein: CASSFGLMLVTPTGYGYTF
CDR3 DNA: TGTGCCAGCAGTTTTGGATTAATGCTCGTCACTCCTACGGGCTATGGCTACACCTTC

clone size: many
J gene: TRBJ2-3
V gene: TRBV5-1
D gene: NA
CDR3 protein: CASRVTDTQYF
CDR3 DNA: TGCGCCAGCAGGGTCACAGATACGCAGTATTTT

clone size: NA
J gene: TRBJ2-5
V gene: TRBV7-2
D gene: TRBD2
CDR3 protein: CASSLQGTSGGETQYF
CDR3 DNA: TGTGCCAGCAGCTTACAAGGGACTAGCGGGGGAGAGACCCAGTACTTC

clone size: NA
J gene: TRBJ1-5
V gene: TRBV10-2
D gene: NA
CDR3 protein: CASSRDPRPNSNQPQHF
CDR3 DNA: TGCGCCAGCAGTCGCGACCCAAGGCCGAATAGCAATCAGCCCCAGCATTTT

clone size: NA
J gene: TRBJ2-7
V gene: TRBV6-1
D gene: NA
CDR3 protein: CASTDGSSGSYEQYF
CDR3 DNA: TGTGCCAGCACCGACGGGTCCTCGGGGTCCTACGAGCAGTACTTC

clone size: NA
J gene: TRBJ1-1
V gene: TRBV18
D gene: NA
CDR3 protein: CASSPTGHPEAFF
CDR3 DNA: TGTGCCAGCTCACCTACAGGGCACCCTGAAGCTTTCTTT

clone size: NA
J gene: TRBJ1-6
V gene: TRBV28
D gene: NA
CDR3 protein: CASGGRGDSPLHF
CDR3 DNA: TGTGCCAGCGGGGGTAGAGGTGATTCACCCCTCCACTTT

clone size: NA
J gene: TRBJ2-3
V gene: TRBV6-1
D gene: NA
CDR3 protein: CASSKISSGTDTQYF
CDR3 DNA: TGTGCCAGCAGTAAAATTTCTAGCGGCACAGATACGCAGTATTTT